Below, one T cell receptor beta chain is given with its context. The CDR3 covers 16 residues. The germline V gene has CDR1 WSHSY and CDR2 SAAADI. The trim removed 9 bases at V and 5 bases at J, leaving 15 bases unmatched. This specimen belongs to a study of T cell responses to AZD1222 COVID-19 vaccine. Sequencing was performed with immunoSEQ multiplex PCR; in TCRdb, only in-frame clones are kept and a portion is missing. Counted here are around 160,000 clones, 94% occurring once; the ten biggest clones make up under 6%. The specimen was peripheral blood, collected 28 days after the second AZD1222 dose. This sequence originates from an adult who received the AZD1222 COVID-19 vaccine. The V gene is TRBV10-2, the J gene TRBJ2-1; TRBD2 matches at 8 bases. The CDR3 is CARVVEGTRDDNEQFF. Written as DNA, the CDR3 is TGCGCCAGGGTCGTAGAAGGGACTAGAGACGACAATGAGCAGTTCTTC.